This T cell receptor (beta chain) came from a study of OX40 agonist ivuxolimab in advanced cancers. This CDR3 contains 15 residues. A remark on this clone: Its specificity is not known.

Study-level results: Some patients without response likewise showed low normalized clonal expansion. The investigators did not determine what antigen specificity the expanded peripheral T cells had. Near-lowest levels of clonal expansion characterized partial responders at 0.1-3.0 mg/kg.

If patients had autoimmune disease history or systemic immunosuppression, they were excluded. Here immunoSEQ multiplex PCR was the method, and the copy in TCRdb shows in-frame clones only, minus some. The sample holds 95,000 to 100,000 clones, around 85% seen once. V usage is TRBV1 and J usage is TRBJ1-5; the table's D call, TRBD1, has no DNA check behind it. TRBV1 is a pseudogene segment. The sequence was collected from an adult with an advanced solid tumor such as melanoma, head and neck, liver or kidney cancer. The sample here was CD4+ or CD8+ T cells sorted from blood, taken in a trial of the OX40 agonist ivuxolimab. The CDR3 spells CTSSHPGQGGQPQHF. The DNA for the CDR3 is TGCACCAGCAGCCACCCCGGACAGGGAGGACAGCCCCAGCATTTT.